Listed here are 17 T cell receptor beta chains from one sample, sequenced in a study of cytomegalovirus exposure and HLA in healthy donors (dated by TCRdb to the late 2010s). Library construction relied on the immunoSEQ multiplex PCR assay. The multiplex PCR relied on a mix of 60 forward primers for TCR Vbeta segments and 13 reverse primers for TCR Jbeta segments. This is the immuneACCESS table as TCRdb keeps it, with only in-frame sequences that have V and J called. A part of the clones is gone; compared with another copy, unresolved V genes explain less than half, and the rest is unexplained. The sample profile shows some 120,000 clones; roughly 8.6% of them were found once. Of the sample, about 6.6% falls within the top ten clones. Sequenced input: PBMCs. The receptors originated from a woman aged 40-49 years in good health and CMV-seropositive.

The sample holds a few counts of this clone. The chain uses TRBV6-6 and TRBJ2-1; D may be TRBD1 (5 bases). V gave up 2 bases and J gave up 2 bases, with 7 bases separating them. Germline V CDR1 and CDR2: MNHNY, SVGAGI (reference sequence). The CDR3 is 14 amino acids. CDR3 DNA: TGTGCCAGCAGTTACCAGGGTGCCTACAATGAGCAGTTCTTC. This encodes CASSYQGAYNEQFF.

This clone came up a few times. The chain has TRBV5-1 and TRBJ2-7, with D possibly TRBD2 on 5 matching bases. Trimming took off 2 bases at V and 2 bases at J, with 14 bases between the two ends. The germline gives CDR1 SGHRS, CDR2 YFSETQ. This CDR3 region has 15 residues. The CDR3 sequence: CASSLSEGSTYEQYF. For the CDR3, the DNA is TGCGCCAGCAGCTTAAGTGAAGGGAGTACCTACGAGCAGTACTTC. Drawing the rest from reference TRBV5-1 and TRBJ2-7, the complete variable domain is KAGVTQTPRYLIKTRGQQVTLSCSPISGHRSVSWYQQTPGQGLQFLFEYFSETQRNKGNFPGRFSGRQFSNSRSEMNVSTLELGDSALYLCASSLSEGSTYEQYFGPGTRLTVT.

This sequence joins TRBV27 and TRBJ1-2; 9 positions agree with TRBD1. The ends lost 7 bases at V and 8 bases at J; junction bases unmatched: 14. This CDR3 is built from 15 residues. Per germline, CDR1 MNHEY and CDR2 SMNVEV (reference sequence). The CDR3: CASKRDRAQHRGYTF. CDR3 in DNA: TGTGCCAGCAAAAGGGACAGGGCCCAACACCGGGGCTACACCTTC.

This clone was counted a single time. The identical CDR3 is also encoded by other nucleotide sequences in the sample. The chain recombines TRBV2 with TRBJ2-7; weak D call: TRBD1 (6 bases). The ends were cut back, 6 bases at V and 4 bases at J, with 22 bases in the middle. Germline CDR1 is SNHLY and CDR2 is FYNNEI. This CDR3 comprises 16 residues. The CDR3 sequence is CASRYRTDRSPYEQYF. CDR3 DNA sequence: TGTGCCAGCAGGTACCGAACCGACAGGTCCCCGTACGAGCAGTACTTC.

This clone was observed a few times. This chain connects TRBV5-1 to TRBJ2-7; D is undetermined. Germline V gene lookup returns CDR1 SGHRS and CDR2 YFSETQ. The V gene lost 7 bases and the J gene lost 0 bases, with 8 bases spanning the gap. This CDR3 is built from 12 residues. The CDR3 reads CASYRVSYEQYF. The CDR3 bases are TGCGCCAGCTATCGGGTCTCCTACGAGCAGTACTTC.

This clone was counted only a few times. This chain connects TRBV30 to TRBJ1-5, with D tentatively TRBD1 (5 bases). Germline values: CDR1 GTSNPN, CDR2 SVGIG (reference sequence). CDR3 length equals 14 residues. Trimming left V 0 bases short and J 2 bases short, with 8 bases between. In DNA form, the CDR3 reads TGTGCCTGGAGTGTTCGACAGCGCAATCAGCCCCAGCATTTT. It codes for CAWSVRQRNQPQHF.

The table lists this clone with a few counts. The V gene is TRBV2, the J gene TRBJ1-1, with TRBD1 matching 7 bases. The CDR3 extends over 14 amino acids. CDR1 is SNHLY, CDR2 FYNNEI, per germline. With V trimmed by 7 bases and J by 1 base, 6 bases remained unmatched. CDR3 residues: CASTEGTANTEAFF. DNA for the CDR3: TGTGCCAGCACCGAAGGGACAGCGAACACTGAAGCTTTCTTT.

V and J are TRBV2 and TRBJ2-1, with 10 bases that match TRBD2. Losses at the gene ends were 6 bases for V and 4 bases for J; bases not matched to a gene: 3. Germline values: CDR1 SNHLY, CDR2 FYNNEI. This CDR3 region has 14 residues. The CDR3, as DNA: TGTGCCAGCAGGCTAGCGGGGGAGTACAATGAGCAGTTCTTC. Its protein is CASRLAGEYNEQFF.

The rearrangement uses TRBV5-6 and TRBJ2-2, with D unresolved. The J call may be incorrect, as the DNA end agrees better with TRBJ1-3. The germline gives CDR1 SGHDT, CDR2 YYEEEE. The CDR3 is made up of 15 amino acids. For the CDR3, the DNA is TGTGCCAGCACCTCCTCGGGGTCCGCTGGAAACACCATATATTTT. Protein: CASTSSGSAGNTIYF.

This clone was counted ten times or more. The J gene is TRBJ1-1, the V gene TRBV5-1, with 9 bases aligning to TRBD1. V shed 5 bases and J 5 bases; nucleotides not matched to a gene: 7. Germline V gives CDR1 SGHRS, CDR2 YFSETQ. This CDR3 contains 14 residues. CDR3: CASRTDRGRTEAFF. The CDR3 nucleotides are TGCGCCAGCAGGACGGACAGGGGACGGACTGAAGCTTTCTTT.

This clone was observed a few times. CDR3 nucleotide sequence: TGTGCCAGTAGTATCCGGGCAGGGGAGCAGTTCTTC. As protein: CASSIRAGEQFF. The chain links TRBV19 to TRBJ2-1; D may be TRBD1 (5 bases). CDR1 is LNHDA, CDR2 SQIVND, per germline (reference sequence). This CDR3 spans 12 amino acids. Between the trimmed V and J ends, which lost 3 bases and 10 bases, there was a span of 10 bases.

The chain is built from TRBV11-3 and TRBJ2-3; tentative D call: TRBD1 (6 bases). This CDR3 region has 14 residues. V lost 2 bases and J 6 bases, leaving 12 bases between the germline ends. Per germline, CDR1 SGHNT and CDR2 YENEEA. CDR3 in DNA: TGTGCCAGCAGCTTACAGGGGATGACGGATACGCAGTATTTT. Its protein is CASSLQGMTDTQYF.

Only a few counts were recorded for this clone. This chain uses TRBV7-9 with TRBJ2-6, with a weak D call TRBD2 (5 bases). CDR1 and CDR2 (germline): SEHNR, FQNEAQ (reference sequence). CDR3 size: 18 residues. Trimming pared 1 base from V and 2 bases from J, leaving 15 bases between. Written as DNA, the CDR3 is TGTGCCAGCAGCTTAGTGGGATACGGGGTAACTGGGGCCAACGTCCTGACTTTC. Translation gives CASSLVGYGVTGANVLTF.

The J gene is TRBJ1-1, the V gene TRBV5-1; 10 bases map to TRBD1. The junction had 10 bases not matched to a gene; V was cut back by 4 bases and J by 7 bases. CDR1 and CDR2 from the germline V gene are SGHRS and YFSETQ. The CDR3 runs to 15 residues. This CDR3 reads CASSMTGGKGGEAFF. CDR3 coding DNA: TGCGCCAGCAGCATGACAGGGGGCAAGGGAGGTGAAGCTTTCTTT.

The chain couples TRBV6-6 to TRBJ1-5, with a possible D match to TRBD1 (6 bases). Trimming removed 8 bases from V and 2 bases from J, with 13 bases in between. Germline assignment: CDR1 MNHNY and CDR2 SVGAGI (reference sequence). The CDR3 covers 14 residues. The CDR3 bases are TGTGCCAGCCTGCAGGGGCTCGGCAATCAGCCCCAGCATTTT. Translating it yields CASLQGLGNQPQHF.

The gene calls are TRBV5-1 and TRBJ2-1; a possible D gene is TRBD2 (6 bases). The CDR3 sequence is 13 residues long. V lost 4 bases, J lost 8 bases, and 13 bases lay in between. CDR1 SGHRS and CDR2 YFSETQ come from the germline V gene. CDR3 DNA sequence: TGCGCCAGCAGCGATGGTCCGGGGGATGAGCAGTTCTTC. Its translation: CASSDGPGDEQFF.

A few counts support this clone. The rearrangement joins TRBV30 to TRBJ1-5; D possibly corresponds to TRBD1 (5 bases). This CDR3 has 15 residues. V was shortened by 1 base and J by 2 bases, with 12 bases between the two germline ends. Per germline, CDR1 GTSNPN and CDR2 SVGIG (reference sequence). The CDR3 bases are TGTGCCTGGAGTGATCAGGGTTTTGGCAATCAGCCCCAGCATTTT. Translation gives CAWSDQGFGNQPQHF.